The present T cell receptor (beta chain) was sequenced within a study of identical twins. Of note for this clonotype: Its target is unknown.

TCRdb ran MiXCR on the 5' RACE reads and lists one entry per CDR3 protein. The sample lists around 670,000 distinct CDR3 sequences; around 5.7% were seen once. Study conclusions and caveats: High-abundance cord blood beta clonotypes had fewer insertions; memory repertoires showed none.

The CDR3 spans 13 residues. Germline CDR1 is MNHNS and CDR2 is SASEGT. V lost 7 bases to trimming and J lost 0 bases, with 9 bases between them. Sequencing was performed on naive T cells sorted from blood. This clonotype was obtained from a man in his late teens or twenties in good health. This chain links TRBV6-1 with TRBJ1-1, with D possibly being TRBD1 (6 bases). The CDR3 region is CASKGHLNTEAFF. CDR3 DNA: TGTGCCAGCAAGGGACACCTGAACACTGAAGCTTTCTTT.